This entry describes one T cell receptor (beta chain). The sample is drawn from a study of T cell clones after liver transplantation. Study-level information: Graft-donor-reactive sequences were compared with third-party-reactive TCRbeta sequences from pre-transplant mixed lymphocyte reactions. Draws occurred before transplant, before withdrawal, and after complete or failed withdrawal.

Some clones are missing from TCRdb's copy, which holds only in-frame ones; the method was immunoSEQ multiplex PCR. The sample holds roughly 51,000 clones, 65% to 80% seen once. CDR1 SGHNT and CDR2 YYREEE come from the germline V gene (reference sequence). V gave up 3 bases and J gave up 6 bases; unmatched junction bases: 9. This CDR3 has 14 amino acids. Sequencing was performed on CD4+ T cells from blood, taken 54 months after liver transplant. The receptor was isolated from a human patient who received a liver transplant. Among the T cells, some may be from the graft donor. The gene calls are TRBV5-4 and TRBJ2-7; 7 nucleotides match TRBD1. CDR3 amino acids: CASSSGQSRAEQYF. In DNA form, the CDR3 reads TGTGCCAGCAGCTCGGGACAGTCCCGGGCCGAGCAGTACTTC. Complete variable domain (other parts from reference TRBV5-4 and TRBJ2-7): ETGVTQSPTHLIKTRGQQVTLRCSSQSGHNTVSWYQQALGQGPQFIFQYYREEENGRGNFPPRFSGLQFPNYSSELNVNALELDDSALYLCASSSGQSRAEQYFGPGTRLTVT.